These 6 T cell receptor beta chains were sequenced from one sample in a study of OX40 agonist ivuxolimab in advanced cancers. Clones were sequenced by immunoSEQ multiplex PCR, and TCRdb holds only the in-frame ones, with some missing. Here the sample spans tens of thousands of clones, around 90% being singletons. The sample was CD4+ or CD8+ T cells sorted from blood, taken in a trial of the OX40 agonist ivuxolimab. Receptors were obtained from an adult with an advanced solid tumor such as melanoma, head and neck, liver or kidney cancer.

The CDR3 region is CASTGLTYEQYF. DNA for the CDR3: TGTGCCAGCACTGGACTTACCTACGAGCAGTACTTC. This sequence joins TRBV6-6 and TRBJ2-7, with a weak D call TRBD2 (5 bases). V dropped 7 bases and J dropped 2 bases, with 9 bases sitting between them. Germline-derived CDR1 and CDR2 are MNHNY and SVGAGI (reference sequence). The CDR3 has 12 residues.

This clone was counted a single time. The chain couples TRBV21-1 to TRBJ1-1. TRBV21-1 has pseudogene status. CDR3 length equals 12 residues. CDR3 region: CASSIGGTEAFF. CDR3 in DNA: TGTGCCAGCAGCATCGGGGGCACTGAAGCTTTCTTT.

Here the CDR3 reads CASGKDRTETQYF. As DNA, the CDR3 is TGTGCTAGTGGAAAAGACAGGACAGAGACCCAGTACTTC. The genes are TRBV12-5 and TRBJ2-5; D possibly corresponds to TRBD1 (6 bases). Between the trimmed V and J ends, which lost 6 bases and 4 bases, there was a span of 12 bases. The CDR3 length is 13 residues. The germline V gene encodes CDR1 LGHNT and CDR2 FRNRAP.

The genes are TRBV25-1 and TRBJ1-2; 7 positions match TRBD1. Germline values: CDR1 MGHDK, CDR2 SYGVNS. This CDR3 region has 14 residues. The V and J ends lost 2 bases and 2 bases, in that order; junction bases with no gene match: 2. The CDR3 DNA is TGTGCCAGCAGTGAAGCGGACAGGAACTATGGCTACACCTTC. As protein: CASSEADRNYGYTF.

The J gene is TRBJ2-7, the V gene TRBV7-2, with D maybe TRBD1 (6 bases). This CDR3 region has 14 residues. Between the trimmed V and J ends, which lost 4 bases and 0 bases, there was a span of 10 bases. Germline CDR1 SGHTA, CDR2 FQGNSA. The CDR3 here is CASSSNRVSYEQYF. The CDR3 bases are TGTGCCAGCAGCTCTAACAGGGTCTCCTACGAGCAGTACTTC.

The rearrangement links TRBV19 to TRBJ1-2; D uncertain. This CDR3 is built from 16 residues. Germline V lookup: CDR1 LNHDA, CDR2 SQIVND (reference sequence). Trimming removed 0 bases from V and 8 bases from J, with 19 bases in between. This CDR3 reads CASSIDRAVLMRGYTF. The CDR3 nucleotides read TGTGCCAGTAGTATAGATCGTGCGGTGCTCATGCGAGGCTACACCTTC.